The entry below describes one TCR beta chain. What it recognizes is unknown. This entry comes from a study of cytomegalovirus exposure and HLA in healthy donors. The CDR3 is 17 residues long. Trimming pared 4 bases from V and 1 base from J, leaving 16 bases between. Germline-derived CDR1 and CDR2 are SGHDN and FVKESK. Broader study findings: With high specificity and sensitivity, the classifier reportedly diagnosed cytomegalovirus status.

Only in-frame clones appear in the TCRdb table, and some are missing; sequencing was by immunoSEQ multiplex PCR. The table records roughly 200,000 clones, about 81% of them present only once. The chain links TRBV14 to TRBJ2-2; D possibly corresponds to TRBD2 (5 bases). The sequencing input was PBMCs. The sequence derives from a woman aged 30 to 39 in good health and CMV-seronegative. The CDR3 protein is CASSPSGSTLNTGELFF. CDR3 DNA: TGTGCCAGCAGCCCCAGCGGCTCAACATTGAACACCGGGGAGCTGTTTTTT. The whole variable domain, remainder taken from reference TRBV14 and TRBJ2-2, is EAGVTQFPSHSVIEKGQTVTLRCDPISGHDNLYWYRRVMGKEIKFLLHFVKESKQDESGMPNNRFLAERTGGTYSTLKVQPAELEDSGVYFCASSPSGSTLNTGELFFGEGSRLTVL.